This T cell receptor (beta chain) was sequenced in a study of cytomegalovirus exposure and HLA in healthy donors. General observations from the study: For most TCR sequences rarity was the rule, although some public TCRs occurred in many donors. Associated with cytomegalovirus, according to the listing, were 150 to 200 TCR beta chains.

This clone appeared a few times. Its antigen is undetermined. PCR involved 60 Vbeta and 13 Jbeta primers. Study processing details: In a later analysis, approximately 80 million unique TCR beta chains included roughly 11 million shared by two or more donors. Sequencing used immunoSEQ multiplex PCR; TCRdb keeps in-frame clones, though not all of them. Clone size and V and J calls were adopted from that table, with D and trimming inferred from the DNA. The table shows under 200,000 clones, with approximately 79% occurring only once. CDR3 size: 13 residues. CDR1 and CDR2 from the germline V gene are LGHNA and YSLEER. Trimming shortened V by 1 base and J by 11 bases, and 14 bases separated the two germline ends.

The specimen sequenced was PBMCs. The clonotype comes from a man in his fifties in good health and CMV-seropositive. J is TRBJ1-1 and V is TRBV4-3; D perhaps matches TRBD1 (6 bases). The CDR3, as DNA: TGCGCCAGCAGCCAAGCAGGGGCCCCCGACGCTTTCTTT. Amino acids: CASSQAGAPDAFF.